This T cell receptor (beta chain) was recovered during a study of monozygotic twins with inflammatory bowel disease. Germline V CDR1 and CDR2: SGHTA, FQGNSA. The CDR3 covers 15 residues. Study-level points and caveats: Telling apart the different T cell subtypes was not possible.

One entry per CDR3 protein, without DNA, is what TCRdb gives after re-calling the 5' RACE reads. The sample totals some 170,000 distinct CDR3 sequences. The authors drew about 2.7 ml of blood from each donor. As regards this clonotype: The antigen is unknown.

The chain links TRBV7-2 to TRBJ1-6; TCRdb calls TRBD1, which cannot be checked without DNA. The sequence derives from a human donor with ulcerative colitis or Crohn's disease, or a healthy co-twin of an affected twin (not recorded which). Sequencing was carried out using blood. The CDR3 protein is CASSAGTGMNSPLHF. The full variable domain, its missing parts supplied by reference TRBV7-2 and TRBJ1-6, is GAGVSQSPSNKVTEKGKDVELRCDPISGHTALYWYRQSLGQGLEFLIYFQGNSAPDKSGLPSDRFSAERTGGSVSTLTIQRTQQEDSAVYLCASSAGTGMNSPLHFGNGTRLTVT.